The source of this TCR beta chain is a study of T cells expressing NK-cell markers. Study in general: Seven HCMV-seropositive donors and one seronegative donor made up the eight sequenced donors. Study-wide results and limits: The same clonotypes also predominated in the CD3+CD56-NKG2C+ fraction of a few donors.

The CDR3 has 15 amino acids. CDR1 is LGHDT and CDR2 is YNNKEL in the germline V gene (reference sequence). Beta-chain TCR cDNA was generated via 5'RACE template switching with UMIs. Each CDR3 protein gets one entry in TCRdb, which reprocessed the 5' RACE reads and gives no DNA. There are 500,000 to 700,000 distinct CDR3 sequences in the sample, with 3% to 4.5% held by the top ten. As to this clonotype: Its antigen is not known.

Source material: blood T cells: a sorted CD56 or NKG2C T cell subset, CD4+ or CD8+ T cells, or bulk PBMC T cells (not recorded which). The chain employs TRBV3-1 and TRBJ1-1. This sequence originates from a young man in good health. The CDR3 is CASSLATWGGTEAFF.